A selection of T cell receptor beta chains follows, all from one sample in a study of cytomegalovirus exposure and HLA in healthy donors. The repertoire was sequenced with immunoSEQ multiplex PCR; TCRdb's copy has only in-frame clones and lacks some. Here the sample spans 100,000 to 150,000 clones, approximately 74% being singletons. The material sequenced was PBMCs. These receptors came from a male donor in good health and CMV-seronegative. Both conserved end residues are part of each CDR3. Fields, in order: V gene, clone size, D gene, J gene, CDR3 protein, CDR3 DNA. D genes are given only for firm matches. Only part of the rows carry a size: once, few, many, or a class if the clone is expanded.

v_call: TRBV7-8; clone_size: NA; d_call: NA; j_call: TRBJ2-7; cdr3_aa: CASSLAEGPYEQYF; cdr3_nt: TGTGCCAGCAGCTTAGCGGAGGGCCCCTACGAGCAGTACTTC
v_call: TRBV7-9; clone_size: NA; d_call: NA; j_call: TRBJ2-3; cdr3_aa: CAIPRTRTDTQYF; cdr3_nt: TGCGCCATCCCTCGGACAAGGACAGATACGCAGTATTTT
v_call: TRBV5-6; clone_size: NA; d_call: NA; j_call: TRBJ2-3; cdr3_aa: CASSLTGTDTQYF; cdr3_nt: TGTGCCAGCAGTTTGACAGGCACAGATACGCAGTATTTT
v_call: TRBV7-6; clone_size: few; d_call: NA; j_call: TRBJ2-7; cdr3_aa: CASSLGGTPYEQYF; cdr3_nt: TGTGCCAGCAGCTTAGGGGGGACACCTTACGAGCAGTACTTC
v_call: TRBV2; clone_size: few; d_call: TRBD1; j_call: TRBJ2-7; cdr3_aa: CASRVGTGDRLGEQYF; cdr3_nt: TGTGCCAGCAGAGTCGGGACAGGGGATCGCTTGGGGGAGCAGTACTTC
v_call: TRBV5-5; clone_size: NA; d_call: TRBD1; j_call: TRBJ1-2; cdr3_aa: CASSSSGTGADGNGYTF; cdr3_nt: TGTGCCAGCAGCTCGTCCGGGACAGGGGCGGATGGTAATGGCTACACCTTC
v_call: TRBV7-9; clone_size: NA; d_call: NA; j_call: TRBJ2-5; cdr3_aa: CASSYVGQWETQYF; cdr3_nt: TGTGCCAGCAGCTATGTAGGACAATGGGAGACCCAGTACTTC
v_call: TRBV5-4; clone_size: NA; d_call: NA; j_call: TRBJ2-4; cdr3_aa: CASSLRGMGNIQYF; cdr3_nt: TGTGCCAGCAGCTTGAGGGGTATGGGAAACATTCAGTACTTC
v_call: TRBV11-1; clone_size: NA; d_call: TRBD2; j_call: TRBJ2-7; cdr3_aa: CASSSGMASGSYEQYF; cdr3_nt: TGTGCCAGCAGCTCAGGAATGGCTAGCGGGAGTTACGAGCAGTACTTC
v_call: TRBV19; clone_size: NA; d_call: TRBD2; j_call: TRBJ2-1; cdr3_aa: CASSDGTSGGNEQFF; cdr3_nt: TGTGCCAGTAGTGACGGGACTAGCGGGGGGAATGAGCAGTTCTTC
v_call: TRBV7-2; clone_size: NA; d_call: TRBD2; j_call: TRBJ2-7; cdr3_aa: CASSPAGPNYEQYF; cdr3_nt: TGTGCCAGCAGCCCAGCGGGGCCAAACTACGAGCAGTACTTC
v_call: TRBV27; clone_size: NA; d_call: TRBD2; j_call: TRBJ2-1; cdr3_aa: CASSLQFPGLADNEQFF; cdr3_nt: TGTGCCAGCAGTTTACAGTTCCCGGGACTAGCGGATAATGAGCAGTTCTTC
v_call: TRBV11-3; clone_size: NA; d_call: TRBD1; j_call: TRBJ2-2; cdr3_aa: CASSPTTGNGELFF; cdr3_nt: TGTGCCAGCAGCCCCACGACAGGGAACGGGGAGCTGTTTTTT
v_call: TRBV18; clone_size: NA; d_call: TRBD1; j_call: TRBJ1-6; cdr3_aa: CASSPDRVQDNSPLHF; cdr3_nt: TGTGCCAGCTCACCCGACAGGGTGCAGGATAATTCACCCCTCCACTTT
v_call: TRBV4-2; clone_size: few; d_call: NA; j_call: TRBJ1-3; cdr3_aa: CASSQDHLQYSGNTIYF; cdr3_nt: TGTGCCAGCAGCCAAGATCACCTCCAGTACTCTGGAAACACCATATATTTT
v_call: TRBV28; clone_size: NA; d_call: NA; j_call: TRBJ2-5; cdr3_aa: CASSLSGETQYF; cdr3_nt: TGTGCCAGCAGTTTATCGGGGGAGACCCAGTACTTC
v_call: TRBV10-3; clone_size: few; d_call: TRBD1; j_call: TRBJ2-6; cdr3_aa: CAISEWAGGSGANVLTF; cdr3_nt: TGTGCCATCAGTGAGTGGGCAGGGGGATCTGGGGCCAACGTCCTGACTTTC
v_call: TRBV28; clone_size: NA; d_call: TRBD1; j_call: TRBJ1-3; cdr3_aa: CASSFPIDRGSGNTIYF; cdr3_nt: TGTGCCAGCAGTTTCCCCATCGACAGGGGGAGTGGAAACACCATATATTTT
v_call: TRBV6-1; clone_size: NA; d_call: TRBD1; j_call: TRBJ1-3; cdr3_aa: CASSYRGGNTIYF; cdr3_nt: TGTGCCAGCAGCTACAGGGGTGGAAACACCATATATTTT
v_call: TRBV10-3; clone_size: NA; d_call: TRBD2; j_call: TRBJ2-7; cdr3_aa: CAISGASGEYEQYF; cdr3_nt: TGTGCCATCAGTGGGGCTAGCGGGGAGTACGAGCAGTACTTC
v_call: TRBV19; clone_size: NA; d_call: NA; j_call: TRBJ2-3; cdr3_aa: CASSIDHGDTQYF; cdr3_nt: TGTGCCAGTAGTATAGATCACGGTGATACGCAGTATTTT
v_call: TRBV7-2; clone_size: NA; d_call: TRBD2; j_call: TRBJ2-3; cdr3_aa: CASSNGLAGRSDTQYF; cdr3_nt: TGTGCCAGCAGCAACGGACTAGCGGGGAGGTCAGATACGCAGTATTTT
v_call: TRBV14; clone_size: few; d_call: TRBD1; j_call: TRBJ2-1; cdr3_aa: CASSQPGQGIYNEQFF; cdr3_nt: TGTGCCAGCAGCCAACCGGGACAGGGCATCTACAATGAGCAGTTCTTC
v_call: TRBV5-1; clone_size: NA; d_call: TRBD1; j_call: TRBJ1-6; cdr3_aa: CASSLAGQGYSPLHF; cdr3_nt: TGCGCCAGCAGCTTGGCGGGACAGGGGTATTCACCCCTCCACTTT
v_call: TRBV5-1; clone_size: NA; d_call: NA; j_call: TRBJ2-2; cdr3_aa: CASSLTTGELFF; cdr3_nt: TGCGCCAGCAGCTTGACTACCGGGGAGCTGTTTTTT
v_call: TRBV5-4; clone_size: NA; d_call: TRBD1; j_call: TRBJ2-5; cdr3_aa: CASSGQGDQYF; cdr3_nt: TGTGCCAGCAGCGGCCAGGGGGACCAGTACTTC
v_call: TRBV27; clone_size: NA; d_call: NA; j_call: TRBJ1-1; cdr3_aa: CASSLGRGTEAFF; cdr3_nt: TGTGCCAGCAGCCTAGGCCGGGGGACTGAAGCTTTCTTT